This is a list of T cell receptor beta chains from one sample in a study of T-cell memory formation after mild COVID-19. TCRdb passed the 5' RACE reads through MiXCR, listing each CDR3 protein once. Here the sample spans a few hundred thousand distinct CDR3 sequences, roughly 8.2% being singletons. The material sequenced was PBMCs or a T cell subset sorted from them (not recorded which). The receptors were sampled from a man younger than 35 who had mild COVID-19 (a few samples of this study predate the infection). Cell type and time point are not known. CDR3s include the opening cysteine and the closing phenylalanine or tryptophan. Fields, in order: V gene, D gene, clone size, J gene, CDR3 DNA, CDR3 protein. The D gene is left open where the match is weak. Part of the rows lack a size; the others show once, few, many or a class for expanded clones.

>TRBV2|TRBD2|-|TRBJ2-3
TGTGCCAGCAGAGAGACTAGCGGAGATACGCAGTATTTT
CASRETSGDTQYF
>TRBV3-1|-|-|TRBJ1-5
TGTGCCAGCAGCCAAGGTTCCGCGCCCAGCAATCAGCCCCAGCATTTT
CASSQGSAPSNQPQHF
>TRBV6-1|-|-|TRBJ2-2
TGTGCCAGCGTTTGGGGGAACCTGAACACCGGGGAGCTGTTTTTT
CASVWGNLNTGELFF
>TRBV6-5|-|-|TRBJ2-7
TGTGCCAGCAGTTCGGGGAGGACAGTCTACGAGCAGTACTTC
CASSSGRTVYEQYF
>TRBV28|-|few|TRBJ1-2
TGTGCCAGCAGCGAGACTGACCTATATGGCTACACCTTC
CASSETDLYGYTF
>TRBV7-2|-|many|TRBJ1-1
TGTGCCAGCAGCTTAGGGACGCTGCGCGTGAACACTGAAGCTTTCTTT
CASSLGTLRVNTEAFF
>TRBV20-1|-|many|TRBJ2-4
TGCAGTGCCAGGGGGTGGGAGGGGGCTAGTGGCAAAAACATTCAGTACTTC
CSARGWEGASGKNIQYF
>TRBV6-2/TRBV6-3|-|-|TRBJ1-2
TGTGCCAGCAGTTCGTCCCAAGTGAAGACTTTAGCTAACTATGGCTACACCTTC
CASSSSQVKTLANYGYTF
>TRBV7-9|TRBD1|-|TRBJ2-7
TGTGCCAGCAGCCTATTGGGGACAGGGTACCGGACGGAGGACTTC
CASSLLGTGYRTEDF
>TRBV15|-|-|TRBJ2-1
TGTGCCACCAGCAGAGATCGGGATGAGCAGTTCTTC
CATSRDRDEQFF
>TRBV11-2|-|few|TRBJ1-4
TGTGCCAGCAGCTTGTTCAGGACGGCTGCAACTAATGAAAAACTGTTTTTT
CASSLFRTAATNEKLFF
>TRBV19|-|few|TRBJ2-3
TGTGCCAGTAAGGCGGATTCTAGCACAGATACGCAGTATTTT
CASKADSSTDTQYF
>TRBV5-1|-|few|TRBJ1-1
TGCGCCAGCCGGGACCCTGGAGGGACTGAAGCTTTCTTT
CASRDPGGTEAFF
>TRBV6-5|TRBD1|few|TRBJ2-1
TGTGCCAGCAGATCACCTCGGCAGGGGGTTTGGGAGCAGTTCTTC
CASRSPRQGVWEQFF
>TRBV7-2|-|many|TRBJ1-2
TGTGCCAGCAGCTTTATGGGCCGAGGCTACACCTTC
CASSFMGRGYTF
>TRBV12-3/TRBV12-4|TRBD1|many|TRBJ1-1
TGTGCCAGCAGTTTCACAGGGGGCACTGAAGCTTTCTTT
CASSFTGGTEAFF
>TRBV7-9|-|few|TRBJ1-2
TGTGCCAGCAGCTTACTTCTTGTTGGCTACACCTTC
CASSLLLVGYTF
>TRBV5-1|TRBD2|many|TRBJ2-2
TGCGCCAGCAAACTAGCGGGGCCGAACACCGGGGAGCTGTTTTTT
CASKLAGPNTGELFF
>TRBV18|-|few|TRBJ2-1
TGTGCCAGCTCATTAAGGGATGCGTCCTACAATGAGCAGTTCTTC
CASSLRDASYNEQFF
>TRBV7-9|-|many|TRBJ2-7
TGTGCCAGCAGCCAGAGGGGAGAGACGCGCTCCTACGAGCAGTACTTC
CASSQRGETRSYEQYF
>TRBV29-1|-|-|TRBJ2-2
TGCAGCGTTGTGAGGACGAACACCGGGGAGCTGTTTTTT
CSVVRTNTGELFF
>TRBV5-1|-|few|TRBJ1-1
TGCGCCAGCGCCCTGGAGGGGCCAAACACTGAAGCTTTCTTT
CASALEGPNTEAFF
>TRBV6-5|-|-|TRBJ1-4
TGTGCCAGCAGTTACCATGAGACCACTAATGAAAAACTGTTTTTT
CASSYHETTNEKLFF
>TRBV3-1|-|once|TRBJ2-7
TGTGCCAGCAGCCCAAACCCCCCGGGACACTACGAGCAGTACTTC
CASSPNPPGHYEQYF
>TRBV3-1|-|-|TRBJ2-2
TGTGCCAGCAGCGGCCGGGACACAGGTTACACCGGGGAGCTGTTTTTT
CASSGRDTGYTGELFF
>TRBV20-1|TRBD2|many|TRBJ2-1
TGCAGTGCTTTTAGCGGGGGGAGCTCCTACAATGAGCAGTTCTTC
CSAFSGGSSYNEQFF
>TRBV20-1|TRBD1|many|TRBJ2-7
TGCAGTGCTAGAGAACTAGGGGACAGGGGGATCTACGAGCAGTACTTC
CSARELGDRGIYEQYF
>TRBV7-2|-|-|TRBJ1-1
TGTGCCAGCAGCTCCGGTCAGGCCGCTGAAGCTTTCTTT
CASSSGQAAEAFF
>TRBV6-5|-|few|TRBJ1-3
TGTGCCAGCAGTTACTCCGCGGCCCGCGCTGGAAACACCATATATTTT
CASSYSAARAGNTIYF
>TRBV6-5|-|few|TRBJ2-7
TGTGCCAGCAGTTACTCGCACGGACAGTCCTACGAGCAGTACTTC
CASSYSHGQSYEQYF
>TRBV11-2|TRBD2|-|TRBJ2-1
TGTGCCAGCAGCTCGCGACTAGCGGGGGGGCCTCAGTTCTTC
CASSSRLAGGPQFF
>TRBV15|TRBD2|few|TRBJ2-7
TGTGCCACCAGCAGAGATGGGACTAAGCGCGAGCAGTACTTC
CATSRDGTKREQYF
>TRBV7-2|TRBD1|few|TRBJ1-5
TGTGCCAGCAGCTTATTGGGGTTCTTAGGGGGCGCGATTTCGGGAGGTCAGCCCCAGCATTTT
CASSLLGFLGGAISGGQPQHF
>TRBV7-9|-|-|TRBJ1-1
TGTGCCAGCAGCTTCACGGACAGAAACACTGAAGCTTTCTTT
CASSFTDRNTEAFF
>TRBV6-2/TRBV6-3|TRBD1|few|TRBJ2-1
TGTGCCAGCAGCCCGGGGGACAGGGGGTATGCCTACAATGAGCAGTTCTTC
CASSPGDRGYAYNEQFF
>TRBV11-3|TRBD2|-|TRBJ2-3
TGTGCCAGCAGCTCCAGGACTAGCGGAAACACAGATACGCAGTATTTT
CASSSRTSGNTDTQYF
>TRBV6-4|-|-|TRBJ1-5
TGTGCCAGCAGTGAAAGTCTGGGACAGCCCCAGCATTTT
CASSESLGQPQHF
>TRBV7-9|-|many|TRBJ2-2
TGTGCCAGCAGCATGTTCACGGGGGCTAACACCGGGGAGCTGTTTTTT
CASSMFTGANTGELFF
>TRBV10-3|TRBD1|many|TRBJ1-2
TGTGCCATCAGTGAGTCCAGGGGGTCAATAAATGGCTACACCTTC
CAISESRGSINGYTF
>TRBV5-1|-|few|TRBJ1-1
TGCGCCAGCAGCTTGGGTGGGGGGCGAGGGAACACTGAAGCTTTCTTT
CASSLGGGRGNTEAFF
>TRBV20-1|TRBD2|-|TRBJ2-3
TGCAGTGCCTCCCTAGCGGGGCCCACAGATACGCAGTATTTT
CSASLAGPTDTQYF
>TRBV7-9|-|-|TRBJ1-6
TGTGCCAGCAGCTTAGGCGTTTCACCCCTCCACTTT
CASSLGVSPLHF
>TRBV5-1|TRBD1|many|TRBJ2-1
TGCGCCAGCAGCGCTCAGGGGGATTACAATGAGCAGTTCTTC
CASSAQGDYNEQFF
>TRBV6-2/TRBV6-3|TRBD2|few|TRBJ2-3
TGTGCCAGCAGTACCCTAACTAGCGCAGATACGCAGTATTTT
CASSTLTSADTQYF
>TRBV7-8|-|few|TRBJ1-6
TGTGCCAGCAGCTTAGGGACACAGGGTCACAATTCACCCCTCCACTTT
CASSLGTQGHNSPLHF
>TRBV5-1|-|many|TRBJ1-4
TGCGCCAGCAGCTTTGGGACGGTATCATCGGGTGAAAAACTGTTTTTT
CASSFGTVSSGEKLFF
>TRBV7-2|TRBD1|few|TRBJ2-3
TGTGCCAGCACCTCGGGACAGGGGCGCACAGATACGCAGTATTTT
CASTSGQGRTDTQYF
>TRBV20-1|-|-|TRBJ2-1
TGCAGTGCTCGGCTAGCGAAGGTCGATGGCGCCTACAATGAGCAGTTCTTC
CSARLAKVDGAYNEQFF
>TRBV4-2|-|-|TRBJ2-5
TGTGCCAGCCCTGCCCCCGAGCCTACAGAGACCCAGTACTTC
CASPAPEPTETQYF
>TRBV7-2|TRBD2|-|TRBJ2-3
TGTGCCAGCAGCGTACTGACTAGCGGAGATACGCAGTATTTT
CASSVLTSGDTQYF
>TRBV6-2/TRBV6-3|-|-|TRBJ1-1
TGTGCCAGCCGAATGATGGCTGAAGCTTTCTTT
CASRMMAEAFF
>TRBV6-2/TRBV6-3|-|few|TRBJ2-3
TGTGCCAGCAGTTTAAGGGTCGTGGATACGCAGTATTTT
CASSLRVVDTQYF
>TRBV5-1|-|-|TRBJ1-4
TGCGCCAGCAGCTGGGGCCCGAACTTGGCAGTCGGAAAACTGTTTTTT
CASSWGPNLAVGKLFF